This T cell receptor (beta chain) was found in a study of blood T cell repertoires in COVID-19. V lost 6 bases and J lost 0, with 15 bases in between. The CDR3 length is 15 residues. Germline V gene sequence: CDR1 LNHDA, CDR2 SQIVND (reference sequence). TCRdb keeps only in-frame clones here, not all; method: immunoSEQ multiplex PCR. The sample lists approximately 190,000 clones, 82% occurring once. Sequencing was done on a sample of peripheral blood. This chain joins TRBV19 and TRBJ2-7; weak D call: TRBD1 (6 bases). This receptor was identified in a woman aged 60 to 75 with COVID-19, enrolled during active disease. The CDR3 region is CASRDVTGPSYEQYF. The CDR3 DNA sequence: TGTGCCAGTAGGGACGTGACAGGACCCTCCTACGAGCAGTACTTC.